Sequencing of this TCR beta chain was carried out in a study of shared clonotypes between healthy human individuals. Whole-study findings and limits: Clonotypes which were not shared had lower generation probabilities than clonotypes that all four donors shared.

Comments on this clone: Its antigen remains unidentified.

Sequenced by immunoSEQ multiplex PCR; TCRdb stores in-frame clones only, minus some. The data contain 110,000 or so clones, around 68% of them singletons. Germline lookup yields CDR1 SGHNT and CDR2 YYREEE (reference sequence). The CDR3 consists of 15 residues. The V end lost 2 bases, the J end lost 2 bases, and 14 bases lay between the germline ends. The source of this sequence is a woman in her thirties in good health. The chain links TRBV5-4 to TRBJ2-7; D perhaps matches TRBD1 (5 bases). The sequencing input was memory CD8+ T cells sorted from blood. Described subset: CD45RO+ cells pooled with CCR7-negative TemRA cells. CDR3 DNA: TGTGCCAGCAGCTTTTCTCACAGGCCTCCCTACGAGCAGTACTTC. This sequence encodes CASSFSHRPPYEQYF.